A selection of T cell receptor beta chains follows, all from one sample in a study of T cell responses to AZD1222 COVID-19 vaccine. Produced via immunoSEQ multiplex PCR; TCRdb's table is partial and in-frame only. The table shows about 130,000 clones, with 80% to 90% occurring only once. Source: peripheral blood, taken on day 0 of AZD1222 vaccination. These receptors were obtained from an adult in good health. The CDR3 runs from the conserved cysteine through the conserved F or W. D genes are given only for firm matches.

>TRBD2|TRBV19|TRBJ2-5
CASSTGLVWETQYF
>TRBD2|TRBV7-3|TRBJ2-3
CASSLIGGGPDTQYF
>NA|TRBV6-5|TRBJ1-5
CASWRGMNQPQHF
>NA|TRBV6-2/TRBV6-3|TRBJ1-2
CASSYSNLRGYTF
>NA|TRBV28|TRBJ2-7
CASVKGFNEQYF
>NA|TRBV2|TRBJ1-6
CASSDGSPSSYNSPLHF
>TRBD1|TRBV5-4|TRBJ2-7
CASSADRVREQYF
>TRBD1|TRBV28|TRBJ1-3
CASIAGGSGNTIYF
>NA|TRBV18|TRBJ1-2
CASSPGDGVGGHGYTF
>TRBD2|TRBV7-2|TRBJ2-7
CASSPGGGSSYEQYF
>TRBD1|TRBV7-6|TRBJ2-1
CASSLSPQGNYNEQFF
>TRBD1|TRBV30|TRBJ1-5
CAWSYRGRKPQHF
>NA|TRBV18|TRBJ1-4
CASSPGGTDNEKLFF
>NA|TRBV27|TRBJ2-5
CASSLFRRRGQETQYF
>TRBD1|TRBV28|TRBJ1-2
CASSPGTGKEYTF
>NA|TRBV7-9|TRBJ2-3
CASSPSDRATDTQYF
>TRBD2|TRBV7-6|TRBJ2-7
CASSSRGGSYEQYF
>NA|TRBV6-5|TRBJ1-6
CASSYFGQHNSPLHF
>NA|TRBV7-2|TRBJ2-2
CASSNPRNTGELFF
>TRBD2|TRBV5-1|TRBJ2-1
CASTLQTSGSYNEQFF
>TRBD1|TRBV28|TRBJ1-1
CASSLDRGRAFF
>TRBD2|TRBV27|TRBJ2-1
CASSRAGLAGDNEQFF
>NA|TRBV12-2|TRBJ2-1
CASRLLTLGPGSSYNEQFF
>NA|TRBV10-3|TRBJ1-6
CAISASEDSPLHF
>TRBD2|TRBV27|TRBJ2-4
CASSWVTSGPGKNIQYF
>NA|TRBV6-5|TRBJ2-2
CASSWSLVTGELFF
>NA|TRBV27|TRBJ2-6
CASSSTTGIPSGANVLTF
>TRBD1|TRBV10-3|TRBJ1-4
CAISPGQGGEKLFF
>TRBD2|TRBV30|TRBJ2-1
CAWSVRRTRQFF
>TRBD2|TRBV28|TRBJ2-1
CASSPYLAGGRNEQFF
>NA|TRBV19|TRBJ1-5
CASSAGETPQHF
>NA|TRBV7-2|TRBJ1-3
CASSLWKASGNTIYF
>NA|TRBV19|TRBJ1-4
CASRGQGVEKLFF
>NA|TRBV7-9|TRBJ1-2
CASSVTVNYGYTF
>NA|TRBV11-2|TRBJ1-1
CASSQSATPEAFF
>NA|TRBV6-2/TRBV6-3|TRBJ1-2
CASSYPGHGRINYGYTF
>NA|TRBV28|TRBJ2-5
CASRHLDGNQETQYF
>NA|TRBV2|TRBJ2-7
CASKDSKVYEQYF
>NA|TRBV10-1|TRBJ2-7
CASSESKTGIHEQYF
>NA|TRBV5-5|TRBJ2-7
CASSFTQGPSYEQYF
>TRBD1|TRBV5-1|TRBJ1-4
CASSVYRGVNEKLFF
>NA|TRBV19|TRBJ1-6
CASSSRLGAGSPLHF
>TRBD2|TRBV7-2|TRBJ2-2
CASSPHSGGAGELFF
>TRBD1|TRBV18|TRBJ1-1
CASSRTGDTEAFF
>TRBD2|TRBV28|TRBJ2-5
CASSLVTSGRVGYF
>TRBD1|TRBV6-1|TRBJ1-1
CASSENRGWTEAFF
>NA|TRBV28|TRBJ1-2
CASSSQVGHGYTF
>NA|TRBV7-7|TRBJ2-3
CASSLVVTDTQYF
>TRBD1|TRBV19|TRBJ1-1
CASRDIQGAQTEAFF
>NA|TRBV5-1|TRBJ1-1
CASTTGVSVGTEAFF
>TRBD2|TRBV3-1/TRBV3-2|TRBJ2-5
CASAKQRGRPIQETQYF
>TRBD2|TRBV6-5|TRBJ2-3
CATLSGSGTDTQYF
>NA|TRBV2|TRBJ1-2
CASSDWGASIYGYTF
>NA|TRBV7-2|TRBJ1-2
CASSLDPRNIYGYTF
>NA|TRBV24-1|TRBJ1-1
CATSGTANTEAFF
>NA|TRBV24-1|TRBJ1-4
CATSGAGTGEKLFF
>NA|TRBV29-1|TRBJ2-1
CSGKPGERLAEQFF
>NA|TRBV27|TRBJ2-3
CASSLFETQYF
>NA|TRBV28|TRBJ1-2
CASSLAGPYGYTF